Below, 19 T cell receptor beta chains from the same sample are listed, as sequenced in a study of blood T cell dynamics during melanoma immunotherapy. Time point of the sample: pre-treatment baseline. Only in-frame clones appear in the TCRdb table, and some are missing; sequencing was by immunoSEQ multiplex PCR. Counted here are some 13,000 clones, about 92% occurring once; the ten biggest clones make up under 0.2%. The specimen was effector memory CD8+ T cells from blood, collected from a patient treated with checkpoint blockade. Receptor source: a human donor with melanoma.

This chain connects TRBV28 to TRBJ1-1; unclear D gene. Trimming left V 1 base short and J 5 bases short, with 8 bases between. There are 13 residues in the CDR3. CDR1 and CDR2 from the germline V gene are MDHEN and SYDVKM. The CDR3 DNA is TGTGCCAGCAGTTTATCGGGAGGGACTGAAGCTTTCTTT. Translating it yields CASSLSGGTEAFF.

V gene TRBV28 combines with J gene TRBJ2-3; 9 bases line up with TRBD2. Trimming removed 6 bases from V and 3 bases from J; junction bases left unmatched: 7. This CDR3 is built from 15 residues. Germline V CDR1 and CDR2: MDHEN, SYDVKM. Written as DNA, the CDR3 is TGTGCCAGCAGCCCCGGACTAGCGCTTACAGATACGCAGTATTTT. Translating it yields CASSPGLALTDTQYF.

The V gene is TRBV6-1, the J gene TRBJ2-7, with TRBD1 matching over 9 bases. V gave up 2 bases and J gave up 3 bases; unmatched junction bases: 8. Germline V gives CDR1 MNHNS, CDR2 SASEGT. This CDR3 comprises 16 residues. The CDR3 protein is CASSERQGQGLYEQYF. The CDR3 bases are TGTGCCAGCAGTGAACGACAGGGACAGGGCCTCTACGAGCAGTACTTC.

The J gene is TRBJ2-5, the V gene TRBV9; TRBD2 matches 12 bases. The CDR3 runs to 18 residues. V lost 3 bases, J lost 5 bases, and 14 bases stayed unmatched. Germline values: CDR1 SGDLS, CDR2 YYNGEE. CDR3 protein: CASSEPSGTSGFGETQYF. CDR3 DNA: TGTGCCAGCAGCGAGCCCTCCGGGACTAGCGGGTTTGGGGAGACCCAGTACTTC. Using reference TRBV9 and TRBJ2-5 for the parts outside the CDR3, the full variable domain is DSGVTQTPKHLITATGQRVTLRCSPRSGDLSVYWYQQSLDQGLQFLIQYYNGEERAKGNILERFSAQQFPDLHSELNLSSLELGDSALYFCASSEPSGTSGFGETQYFGPGTRLLVL.

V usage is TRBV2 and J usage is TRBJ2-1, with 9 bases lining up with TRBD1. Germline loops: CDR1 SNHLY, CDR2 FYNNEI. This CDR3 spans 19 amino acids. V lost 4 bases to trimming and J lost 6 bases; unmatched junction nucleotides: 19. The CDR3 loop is CASSGMHRGPRIMSNEQFF. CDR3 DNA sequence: TGTGCCAGCAGTGGGATGCACAGGGGGCCCCGTATCATGAGCAATGAGCAGTTCTTC.

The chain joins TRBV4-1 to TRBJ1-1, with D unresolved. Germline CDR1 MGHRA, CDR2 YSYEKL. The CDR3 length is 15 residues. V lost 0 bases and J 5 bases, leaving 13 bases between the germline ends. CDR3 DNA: TGCGCCAGCAGCCAAGATTGGCGGGGTGGGACTGAAGCTTTCTTT. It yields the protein CASSQDWRGGTEAFF.

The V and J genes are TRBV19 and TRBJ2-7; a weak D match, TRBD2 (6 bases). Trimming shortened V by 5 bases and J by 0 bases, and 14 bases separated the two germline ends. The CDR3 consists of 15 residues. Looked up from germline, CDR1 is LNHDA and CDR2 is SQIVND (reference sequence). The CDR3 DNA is TGTGCCAGTAGTCTTTATCCGGGAGCCTCCTACGAGCAGTACTTC. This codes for CASSLYPGASYEQYF.

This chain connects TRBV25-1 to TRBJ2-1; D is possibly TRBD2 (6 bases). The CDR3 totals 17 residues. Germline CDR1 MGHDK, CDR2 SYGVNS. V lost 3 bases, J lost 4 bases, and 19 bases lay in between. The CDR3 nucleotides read TGTGCCAGCAGTGAGCCCTCGATGGGGCGGGGATACAATGAGCAGTTCTTC. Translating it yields CASSEPSMGRGYNEQFF. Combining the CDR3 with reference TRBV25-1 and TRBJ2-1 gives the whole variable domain EADIYQTPRYLVIGTGKKITLECSQTMGHDKMYWYQQDPGMELHLIHYSYGVNSTEKGDLSSESTVSRIRTEHFPLTLESARPSHTSQYLCASSEPSMGRGYNEQFFGPGTRLTVL.

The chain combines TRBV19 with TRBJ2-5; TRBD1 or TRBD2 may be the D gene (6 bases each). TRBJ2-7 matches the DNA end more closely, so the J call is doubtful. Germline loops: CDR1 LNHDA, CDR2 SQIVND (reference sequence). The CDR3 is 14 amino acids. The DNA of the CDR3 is TGTGCCAGTAGTATCGCGGGACATCTCTACGAGCAGTACTTC. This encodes CASSIAGHLYEQYF.

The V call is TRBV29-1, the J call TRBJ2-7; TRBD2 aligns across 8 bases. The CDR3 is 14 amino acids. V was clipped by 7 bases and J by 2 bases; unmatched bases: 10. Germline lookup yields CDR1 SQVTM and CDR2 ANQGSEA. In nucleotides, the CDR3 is TGCAGCGCCCGGGGGGGCCAGAGTGCCTACGAGCAGTACTTC. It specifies CSARGGQSAYEQYF.

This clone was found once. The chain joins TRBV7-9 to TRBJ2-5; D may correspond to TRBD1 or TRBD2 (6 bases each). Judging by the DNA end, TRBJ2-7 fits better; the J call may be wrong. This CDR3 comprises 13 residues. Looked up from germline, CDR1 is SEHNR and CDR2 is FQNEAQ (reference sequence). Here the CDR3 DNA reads TGTGCCAGCAGTCCTACAGGGACTTACGAGCAGTACTTC. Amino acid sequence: CASSPTGTYEQYF.

The CDR3 coding sequence is TGTGCCAGCAGCTTAATTCCGGAGACAGGACACTACGAGCAGTACTTC. This gives the protein CASSLIPETGHYEQYF. The chain uses TRBV13 and TRBJ2-5; D possibly corresponds to TRBD1 (6 bases). The J call may be in error: the DNA end matches TRBJ2-7 better. Germline loops: CDR1 PRHDT, CDR2 FYEKMQ (reference sequence). CDR3 length equals 16 residues.

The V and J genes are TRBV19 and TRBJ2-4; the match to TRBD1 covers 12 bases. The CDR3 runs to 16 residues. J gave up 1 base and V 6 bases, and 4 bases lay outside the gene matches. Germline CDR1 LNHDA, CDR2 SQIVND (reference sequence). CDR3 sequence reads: CASSQGQGAAKNIQYF. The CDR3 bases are TGTGCCAGTAGCCAGGGACAGGGGGCGGCCAAAAACATTCAGTACTTC.

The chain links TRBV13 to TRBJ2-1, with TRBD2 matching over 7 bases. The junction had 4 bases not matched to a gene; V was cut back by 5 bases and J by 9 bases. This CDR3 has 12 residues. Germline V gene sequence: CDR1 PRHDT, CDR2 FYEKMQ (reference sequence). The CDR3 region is CASSRTRLEQFF. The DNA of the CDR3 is TGTGCCAGCAGCCGGACTAGACTTGAGCAGTTCTTC.

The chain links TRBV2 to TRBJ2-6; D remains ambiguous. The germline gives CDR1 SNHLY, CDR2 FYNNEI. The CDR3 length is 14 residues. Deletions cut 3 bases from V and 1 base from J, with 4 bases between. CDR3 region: CASSDISGANVLTF. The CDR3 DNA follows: TGTGCCAGCAGTGACATATCTGGGGCCAACGTCCTGACTTTC.

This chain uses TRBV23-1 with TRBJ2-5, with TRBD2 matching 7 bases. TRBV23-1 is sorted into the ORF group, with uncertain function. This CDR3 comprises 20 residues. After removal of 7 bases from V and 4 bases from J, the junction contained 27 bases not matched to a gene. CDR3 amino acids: CASTFLLGCNMRERGETQYF. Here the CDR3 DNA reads TGCGCCAGCACCTTCCTGTTGGGTTGTAACATGCGGGAGAGAGGAGAGACCCAGTACTTC.

This chain's CDR3 is CASSIVGATYEQYF. CDR3 DNA: TGTGCCAGTAGTATAGTAGGGGCCACCTACGAGCAGTACTTC. V usage is TRBV19 and J usage is TRBJ2-7; possible D gene TRBD1, 5 bases. Germline V gives CDR1 LNHDA, CDR2 SQIVND (reference sequence). This CDR3 is 14 amino acids long. Trimming took 1 base from V and 2 from J, leaving 9 bases between them.

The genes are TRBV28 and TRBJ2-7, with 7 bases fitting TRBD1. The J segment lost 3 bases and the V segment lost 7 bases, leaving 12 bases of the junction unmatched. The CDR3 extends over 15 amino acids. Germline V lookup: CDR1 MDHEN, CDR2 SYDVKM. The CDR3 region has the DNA TGTGCCAGCACCGGGACAGAAGAACTCAACTACGAGCAGTACTTC. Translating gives CASTGTEELNYEQYF.

CDR3 residues: CASSLEGAMTEAFF. CDR3 bases: TGCGCCAGCAGCTTGGAGGGGGCTATGACCGAAGCTTTCTTT. The chain recombines TRBV5-1 with TRBJ1-1; 7 nucleotides line up with TRBD1. From germline, CDR1 is SGHRS and CDR2 YFSETQ. This CDR3 is built from 14 residues. With V trimmed by 0 bases and J by 8 bases, 7 bases remained unmatched.